This is a list of T cell receptor beta chains from one sample in a study of blood T cell repertoires in COVID-19. The method was immunoSEQ multiplex PCR; TCRdb's version includes in-frame clones alone and lacks a portion of them. The table records 150,000 to 200,000 clones, roughly nine tenths of them present only once. Sequenced: peripheral blood. The receptors originated from a woman aged 65 to 85 with acute or convalescent COVID-19. Both conserved end residues are part of each CDR3. D genes are given only for firm matches. Expanded clones are given a class, and other clones once, few, many or no size at all.

TRBJ1-1 | NA | TRBV18 | NA | CASRDSLNTEAFF | TGTGCCAGCCGAGACAGTCTGAACACTGAAGCTTTCTTT
TRBJ1-6 | NA | TRBV30 | NA | CAWSVNSGGAYNSPLHF | TGTGCCTGGAGTGTAAATTCGGGGGGGGCATATAATTCACCCCTCCACTTT
TRBJ2-7 | NA | TRBV7-2 | TRBD2 | CASSSGTTTYEQYF | TGTGCCAGCAGCTCAGGGACTACAACCTACGAGCAGTACTTC
TRBJ2-5 | NA | TRBV18 | TRBD1 | CASSPGQVMGETQYF | TGTGCCAGCTCACCGGGACAGGTGATGGGAGAGACCCAGTACTTC
TRBJ2-1 | NA | TRBV9 | TRBD2 | CASSIRGEPYNEQFF | TGTGCCAGCAGCATCCGGGGGGAACCCTACAATGAGCAGTTCTTC
TRBJ2-1 | once | TRBV7-2 | TRBD2 | CASSLTSGLTYNEQFF | TGTGCCAGCAGTCTAACTAGCGGACTTACCTACAATGAGCAGTTCTTC
TRBJ1-5 | NA | TRBV11-2 | TRBD1 | CASSLTTGQDNQPQHF | TGTGCCAGCAGCTTGACGACAGGGCAGGACAATCAGCCCCAGCATTTT
TRBJ2-3 | NA | TRBV27 | TRBD2 | CASSLSVLAGYTQSSTDTQYF | TGTGCCAGCAGTTTATCTGTGCTAGCGGGATACACGCAATCAAGCACAGATACGCAGTATTTT
TRBJ1-2 | NA | TRBV9 | TRBD1 | CASSVEDRANWNYGYTF | TGTGCCAGCAGCGTAGAGGACAGGGCGAATTGGAACTATGGCTACACCTTC
TRBJ2-1 | NA | TRBV12-3/TRBV12-4 | NA | CASSLRDEQFF | TGTGCCAGCAGTTTACGGGATGAGCAGTTCTTC
TRBJ1-5 | NA | TRBV30 | TRBD1 | CAWSGDSPYNQPQHF | TGTGCCTGGAGCGGGGACAGCCCGTACAATCAGCCCCAGCATTTT
TRBJ1-5 | NA | TRBV5-5 | TRBD1 | CASSPRTGNQPQHF | TGTGCCAGCAGCCCTAGGACAGGGAACCAGCCCCAGCATTTT
TRBJ2-2 | once | TRBV5-1 | NA | CASSLTSVTGELFF | TGCGCCAGCAGCTTGACAAGTGTCACCGGGGAGCTGTTTTTT
TRBJ1-1 | NA | TRBV9 | NA | CASSVGHLNTEAFF | TGTGCCAGCAGCGTAGGGCATTTGAACACTGAAGCTTTCTTT
TRBJ2-1 | few | TRBV5-4 | TRBD2 | CASSLMRTSGSGGDEQFF | TGTGCCAGCAGCTTGATGAGGACTAGCGGGAGCGGCGGCGATGAGCAGTTCTTC
TRBJ1-1 | NA | TRBV6-5 | NA | CASTPGHYMNTEAFF | TGTGCCAGCACTCCCGGACACTACATGAACACTGAAGCTTTCTTT
TRBJ2-7 | NA | TRBV7-6 | TRBD2 | CASSLWTSGGAGKQYF | TGTGCCAGCAGCTTATGGACTAGCGGGGGAGCGGGGAAGCAGTACTTC
TRBJ2-2 | NA | TRBV7-2 | TRBD2 | CASSPPSGRAGELFF | TGTGCCAGCAGCCCGCCTAGCGGGAGGGCCGGGGAGCTGTTTTTT
TRBJ2-6 | NA | TRBV30 | TRBD1 | CAWSTGGYGANVLTF | TGTGCCTGGAGTACAGGGGGGTATGGGGCCAACGTCCTGACTTTC
TRBJ1-1 | NA | TRBV28 | NA | CASIGGGAFF | TGTGCCAGCATCGGCGGTGGGGCTTTCTTT
TRBJ1-3 | NA | TRBV6-2/TRBV6-3 | NA | CASSTTGSSGNTIYF | TGTGCCAGCAGCACCACAGGGAGCTCTGGAAACACCATATATTTT
TRBJ1-1 | NA | TRBV4-1 | NA | CASSVREVNTEAFF | TGCGCCAGCAGCGTAAGAGAAGTTAACACTGAAGCTTTCTTT
TRBJ1-5 | NA | TRBV10-3 | NA | CAISDRLNQPQHF | TGTGCCATCAGTGACAGACTCAATCAGCCCCAGCATTTT
TRBJ2-4 | NA | TRBV7-2 | TRBD1 | CASSSPISGQKNIQYF | TGTGCCAGCAGCTCCCCTATCTCGGGACAGAAAAACATTCAGTACTTC